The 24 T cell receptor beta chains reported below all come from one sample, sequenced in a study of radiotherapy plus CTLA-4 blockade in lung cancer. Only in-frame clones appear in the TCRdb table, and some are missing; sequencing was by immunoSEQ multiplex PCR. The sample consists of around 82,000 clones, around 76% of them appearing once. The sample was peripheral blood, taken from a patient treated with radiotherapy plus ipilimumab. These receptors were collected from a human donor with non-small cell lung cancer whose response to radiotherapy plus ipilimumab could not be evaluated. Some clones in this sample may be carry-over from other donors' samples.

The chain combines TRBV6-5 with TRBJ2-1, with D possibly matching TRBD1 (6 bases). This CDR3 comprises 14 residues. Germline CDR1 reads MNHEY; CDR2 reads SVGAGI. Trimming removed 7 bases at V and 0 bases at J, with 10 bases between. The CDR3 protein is CASTDRSSYNEQFF. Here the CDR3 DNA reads TGTGCCAGCACCGACAGGAGCTCCTACAATGAGCAGTTCTTC.

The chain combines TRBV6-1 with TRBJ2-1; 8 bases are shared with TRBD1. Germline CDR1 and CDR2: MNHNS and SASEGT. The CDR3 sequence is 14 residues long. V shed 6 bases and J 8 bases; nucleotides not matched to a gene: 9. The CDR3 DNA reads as TGTGCCAGCAGGGTCCGGACAGGGTTGGATGAGCAGTTCTTC. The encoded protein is CASRVRTGLDEQFF.

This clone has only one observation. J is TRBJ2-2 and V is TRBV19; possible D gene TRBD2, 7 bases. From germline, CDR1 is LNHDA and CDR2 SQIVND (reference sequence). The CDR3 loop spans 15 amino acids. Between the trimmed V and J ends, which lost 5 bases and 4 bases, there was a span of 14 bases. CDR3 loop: CASSLGGAGTGELFF. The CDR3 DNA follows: TGTGCCAGTAGTCTTGGGGGGGCGGGCACCGGGGAGCTGTTTTTT.

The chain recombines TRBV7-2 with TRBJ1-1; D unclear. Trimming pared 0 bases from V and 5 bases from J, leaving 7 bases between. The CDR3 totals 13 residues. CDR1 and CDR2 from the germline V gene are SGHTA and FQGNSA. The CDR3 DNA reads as TGTGCCAGCAGCTTAGCCGCGGGGACTGAAGCTTTCTTT. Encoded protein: CASSLAAGTEAFF.

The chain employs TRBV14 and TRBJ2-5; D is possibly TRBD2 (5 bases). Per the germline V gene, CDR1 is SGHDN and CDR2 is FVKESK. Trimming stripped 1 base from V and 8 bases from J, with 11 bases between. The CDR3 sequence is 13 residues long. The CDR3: CASSQGVRGTQYF. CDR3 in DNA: TGTGCCAGCAGCCAAGGGGTCCGGGGAACCCAGTACTTC.

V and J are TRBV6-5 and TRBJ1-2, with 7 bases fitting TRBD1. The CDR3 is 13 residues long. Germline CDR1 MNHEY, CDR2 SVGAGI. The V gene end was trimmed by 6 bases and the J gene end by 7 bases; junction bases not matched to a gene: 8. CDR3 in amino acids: CASRPRRQGGYTF. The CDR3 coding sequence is TGTGCCAGCAGACCGCGTAGACAGGGTGGCTACACCTTC.

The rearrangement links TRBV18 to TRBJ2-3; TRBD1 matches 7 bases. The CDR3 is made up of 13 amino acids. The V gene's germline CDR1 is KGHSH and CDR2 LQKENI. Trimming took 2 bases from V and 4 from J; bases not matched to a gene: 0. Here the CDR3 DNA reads TGTGCCAGCTCACCAACAGGGGCAGATACGCAGTATTTT. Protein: CASSPTGADTQYF.

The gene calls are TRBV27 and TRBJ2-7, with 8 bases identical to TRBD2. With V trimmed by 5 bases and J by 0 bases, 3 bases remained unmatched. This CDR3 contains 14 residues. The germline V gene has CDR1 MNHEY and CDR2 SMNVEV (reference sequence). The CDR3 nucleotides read TGTGCCAGCAGTAGCGGGGGAAGCTCCTACGAGCAGTACTTC. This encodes CASSSGGSSYEQYF.

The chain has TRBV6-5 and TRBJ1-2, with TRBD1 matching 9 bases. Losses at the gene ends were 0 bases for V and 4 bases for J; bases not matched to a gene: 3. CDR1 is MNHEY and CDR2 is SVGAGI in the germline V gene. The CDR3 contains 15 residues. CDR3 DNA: TGTGCCAGCAGTTACTCAGGACAGGGGACCTATGGCTACACCTTC. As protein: CASSYSGQGTYGYTF.

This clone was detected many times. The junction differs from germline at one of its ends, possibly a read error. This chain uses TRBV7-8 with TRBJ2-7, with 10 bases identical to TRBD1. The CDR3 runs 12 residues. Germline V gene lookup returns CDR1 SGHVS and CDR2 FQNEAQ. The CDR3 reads CASSSPGQGFSF. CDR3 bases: TGTGCCAGCAGCTCGCCGGGACAGGGGTTTTCTTTC.

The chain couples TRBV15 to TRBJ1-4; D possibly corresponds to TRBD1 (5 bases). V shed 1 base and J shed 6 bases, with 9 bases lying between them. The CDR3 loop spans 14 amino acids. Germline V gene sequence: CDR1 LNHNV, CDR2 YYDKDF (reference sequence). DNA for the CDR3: TGTGCCACCAGCAGAGGGGGGGTGTATGAAAAACTGTTTTTT. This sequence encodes CATSRGGVYEKLFF.

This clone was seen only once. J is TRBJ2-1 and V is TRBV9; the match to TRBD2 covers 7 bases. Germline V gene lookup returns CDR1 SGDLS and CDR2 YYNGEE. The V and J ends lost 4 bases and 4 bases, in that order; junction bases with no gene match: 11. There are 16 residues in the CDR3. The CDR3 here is CASSTQAGSLYNEQFF. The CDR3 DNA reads TGTGCCAGCAGCACCCAAGCGGGGTCACTATACAATGAGCAGTTCTTC. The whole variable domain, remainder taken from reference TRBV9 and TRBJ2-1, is DSGVTQTPKHLITATGQRVTLRCSPRSGDLSVYWYQQSLDQGLQFLIQYYNGEERAKGNILERFSAQQFPDLHSELNLSSLELGDSALYFCASSTQAGSLYNEQFFGPGTRLTVL.

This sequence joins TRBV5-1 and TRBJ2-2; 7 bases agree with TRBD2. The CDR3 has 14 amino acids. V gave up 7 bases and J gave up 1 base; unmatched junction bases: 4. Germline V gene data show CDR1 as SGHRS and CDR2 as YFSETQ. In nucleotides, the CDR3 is TGCGCCAGCGGAGCTAGCGGGAACACCGGGGAGCTGTTTTTT. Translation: CASGASGNTGELFF.

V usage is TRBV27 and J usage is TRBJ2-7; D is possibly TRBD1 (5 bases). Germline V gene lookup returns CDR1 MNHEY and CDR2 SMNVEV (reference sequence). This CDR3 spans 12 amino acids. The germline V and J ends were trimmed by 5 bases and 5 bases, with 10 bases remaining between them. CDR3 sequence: CASSPTGHEQYF. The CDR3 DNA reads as TGTGCCAGCAGTCCAACAGGTCACGAGCAGTACTTC.

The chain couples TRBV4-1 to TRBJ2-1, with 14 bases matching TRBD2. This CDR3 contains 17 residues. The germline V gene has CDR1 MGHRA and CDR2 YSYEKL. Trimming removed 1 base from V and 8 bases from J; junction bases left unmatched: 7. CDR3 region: CASSQAPGLAGEYEQFF. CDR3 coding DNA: TGCGCCAGCAGCCAAGCACCGGGACTAGCGGGGGAGTATGAGCAGTTCTTC.

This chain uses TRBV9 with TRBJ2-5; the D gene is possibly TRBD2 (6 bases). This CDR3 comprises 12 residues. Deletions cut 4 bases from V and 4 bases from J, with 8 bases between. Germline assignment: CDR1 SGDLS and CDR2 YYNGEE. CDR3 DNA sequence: TGTGCCAGCAGCCGGCGGGGAGAGACCCAGTACTTC. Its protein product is CASSRRGETQYF.

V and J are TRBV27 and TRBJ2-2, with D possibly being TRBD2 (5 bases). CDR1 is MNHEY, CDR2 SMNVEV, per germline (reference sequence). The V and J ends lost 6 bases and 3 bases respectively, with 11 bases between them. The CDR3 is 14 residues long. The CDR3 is CASSRRLDTGELFF. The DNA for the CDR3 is TGTGCCAGCAGCCGGAGGTTGGACACCGGGGAGCTGTTTTTT.

Here the CDR3 DNA reads TGTGCCAGCAGCGCCTCTTACGAGCAGTACTTC. This sequence encodes CASSASYEQYF. The chain joins TRBV9 to TRBJ2-7; no firm D call. Deletions cut 3 bases from V and 4 bases from J, with 5 bases between. Looked up from germline, CDR1 is SGDLS and CDR2 is YYNGEE. This CDR3 spans 11 amino acids.

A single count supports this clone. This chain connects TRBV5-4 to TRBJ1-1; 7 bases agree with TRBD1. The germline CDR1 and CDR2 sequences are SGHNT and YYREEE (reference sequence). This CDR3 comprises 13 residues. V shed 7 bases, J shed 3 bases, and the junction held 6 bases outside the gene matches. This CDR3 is CASDKGADTEAFF. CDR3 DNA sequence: TGTGCCAGCGACAAGGGGGCTGACACTGAAGCTTTCTTT.

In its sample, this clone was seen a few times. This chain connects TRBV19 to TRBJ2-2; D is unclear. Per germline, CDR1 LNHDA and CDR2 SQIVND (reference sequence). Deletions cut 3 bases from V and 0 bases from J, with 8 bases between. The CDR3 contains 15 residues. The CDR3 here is CASSIGTANTGELFF. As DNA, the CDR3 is TGTGCCAGTAGTATTGGAACAGCGAACACCGGGGAGCTGTTTTTT.

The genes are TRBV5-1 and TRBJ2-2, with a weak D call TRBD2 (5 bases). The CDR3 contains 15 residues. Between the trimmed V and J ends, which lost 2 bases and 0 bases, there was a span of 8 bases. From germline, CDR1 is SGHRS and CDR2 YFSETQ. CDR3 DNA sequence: TGCGCCAGCAGCTTAGACTATCCGAACACCGGGGAGCTGTTTTTT. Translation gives CASSLDYPNTGELFF.

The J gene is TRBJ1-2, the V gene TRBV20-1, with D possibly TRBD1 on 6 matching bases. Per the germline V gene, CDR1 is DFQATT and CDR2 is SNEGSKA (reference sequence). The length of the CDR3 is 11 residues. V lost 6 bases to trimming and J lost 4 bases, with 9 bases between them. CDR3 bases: TGCAGTGCCCCAGGGGCCTATGGCTACACCTTC. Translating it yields CSAPGAYGYTF.

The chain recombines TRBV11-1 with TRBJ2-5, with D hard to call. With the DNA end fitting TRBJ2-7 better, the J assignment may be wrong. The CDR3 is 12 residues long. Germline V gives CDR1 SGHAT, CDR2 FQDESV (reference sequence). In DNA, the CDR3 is TGTGCCAGCGCCGCCTGGGCCTACGAGCAGTACTTC. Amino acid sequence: CASAAWAYEQYF.

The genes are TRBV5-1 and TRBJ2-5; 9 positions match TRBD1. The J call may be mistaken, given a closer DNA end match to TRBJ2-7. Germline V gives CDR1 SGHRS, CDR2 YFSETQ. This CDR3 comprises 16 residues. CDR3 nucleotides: TGCGCCAGCAGCTTTATGGGGACAGGGCATCAGGACGAGCAGTACTTC. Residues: CASSFMGTGHQDEQYF.